Shown below are 17 T cell receptor beta chains from a single sample sequenced in a study of blood T cell repertoires in COVID-19. The repertoire was sequenced with immunoSEQ multiplex PCR; TCRdb's copy has only in-frame clones and lacks some. Among around 200,000 clones, 65% to 85% were seen once, and the ten largest hold approximately 2.4%. Material: peripheral blood. The origin of the receptors is a human donor with acute or convalescent COVID-19. The donor label of this sample is uncertain.

This chain uses TRBV30 with TRBJ1-2; 9 nucleotides align to TRBD1. The trim removed 3 bases at V and 2 bases at J, leaving 1 base unmatched. There are 13 residues in the CDR3. Germline V lookup: CDR1 GTSNPN, CDR2 SVGIG (reference sequence). The CDR3 region is CAWRGQGNYGYTF. DNA of the CDR3: TGTGCCTGGAGAGGACAGGGGAACTATGGCTACACCTTC.

The chain combines TRBV15 with TRBJ1-1; D remains ambiguous. The germline V gene has CDR1 LNHNV and CDR2 YYDKDF (reference sequence). This CDR3 has 12 residues. V lost 1 base to trimming and J lost 5 bases, with 5 bases between them. The DNA of the CDR3 is TGTGCCACCAGCAGAGCCGGGACTGAAGCTTTCTTT. Residues: CATSRAGTEAFF.

The chain is built from TRBV12-1 and TRBJ1-5; the table's D gene call, TRBD1, was not cross checked with the DNA. TRBV12-1 is labeled a pseudogene. The CDR3 sequence is 17 residues long. As DNA, the CDR3 is TGTGCCAGCAGCCCCTATCCGGATGACAGGGTCAATCAGCCCCAGCATTTT. Its protein is CASSPYPDDRVNQPQHF.

The chain employs TRBV7-9 and TRBJ1-2; 8 nucleotides align to TRBD1. Germline CDR1 is SEHNR and CDR2 is FQNEAQ (reference sequence). Trimming removed 2 bases from V and 6 bases from J; junction bases left unmatched: 5. The CDR3 covers 14 residues. The CDR3 protein is CASSLRAGGNGYTF. The DNA of the CDR3 is TGTGCCAGCAGCTTACGCGCAGGGGGCAATGGCTACACCTTC. The whole variable domain, filled in from reference TRBV7-9 and TRBJ1-2, reads DTGVSQNPRHKITKRGQNVTFRCDPISEHNRLYWYRQTLGQGPEFLTYFQNEAQLEKSRLLSDRFSAERPKGSFSTLEIQRTEQGDSAMYLCASSLRAGGNGYTFGSGTRLTVV.

The chain recombines TRBV18 with TRBJ2-4; maybe TRBD2 (6 bases). Germline assignment: CDR1 KGHSH and CDR2 LQKENI. The CDR3 spans 13 residues. V lost 6 bases and J 5 bases, leaving 11 bases between the germline ends. The CDR3 protein is CASSGGGENIQYF. The CDR3 DNA sequence: TGTGCCAGCTCCGGCGGCGGGGAAAACATTCAGTACTTC.

This clone was recorded only once. J is TRBJ1-3 and V is TRBV20-1; no clear D gene. Germline CDR1 reads DFQATT; CDR2 reads SNEGSKA (reference sequence). This CDR3 spans 11 amino acids. The V and J ends lost 6 bases and 0 bases respectively, with 3 bases between them. The chain's CDR3 is CSALSGNTIYF. The CDR3 DNA reads as TGCAGTGCCCTCTCTGGAAACACCATATATTTT.

This chain uses TRBV6-5 with TRBJ1-5, with 11 bases fitting TRBD1. The CDR3 is 15 amino acids. The V gene's germline CDR1 is MNHEY and CDR2 SVGAGI. V dropped 5 bases and J dropped 3; count of bases not matched to a gene: 3. The DNA of the CDR3 is TGTGCCAGCAGTCGGACAGGGGGCGACAATCAGCCCCAGCATTTT. Its protein is CASSRTGGDNQPQHF.

The CDR3 is CASSPYDRAEQYF. Here the CDR3 DNA reads TGCGCCAGCAGCCCATACGACAGGGCCGAGCAGTACTTC. This chain connects TRBV5-1 to TRBJ2-7; 7 bases line up with TRBD1. Trimming cost V 4 bases and J 6 bases; bases outside gene matches: 7. The germline CDR1 and CDR2 sequences are SGHRS and YFSETQ. This CDR3 spans 13 amino acids.

This clone was detected only once. The V call is TRBV6-5, the J call TRBJ1-2; no firm D call. CDR1 and CDR2 from the germline V gene are MNHEY and SVGAGI. The CDR3 consists of 14 residues. Deletions cut 0 bases from V and 2 bases from J, with 7 bases between. This CDR3 is CASSYSYQNYGYTF. The CDR3 bases are TGTGCCAGCAGTTACTCGTATCAGAACTATGGCTACACCTTC.

J is TRBJ2-3 and V is TRBV28; 8 positions agree with TRBD2. CDR1 is MDHEN and CDR2 is SYDVKM in the germline V gene. The CDR3 loop spans 15 amino acids. After removal of 2 bases from V and 4 bases from J, the junction contained 5 bases not matched to a gene. The CDR3 loop is CASSLAGGFADTQYF. In DNA form, the CDR3 reads TGTGCCAGCAGTTTAGCGGGAGGTTTCGCAGATACGCAGTATTTT.

The genes are TRBV5-5 and TRBJ1-1; D unresolved. Trimming stripped 0 bases from V and 1 base from J, with 10 bases between. Germline values: CDR1 SGHKS, CDR2 YYEKEE (reference sequence). This CDR3 has 15 amino acids. The CDR3 nucleotides are TGTGCCAGCAGCTTGGTCGGGTTAGCGAACACTGAAGCTTTCTTT. As protein: CASSLVGLANTEAFF.

The gene calls are TRBV7-9 and TRBJ1-4, with D hard to call. The CDR3 is 16 amino acids. Germline V gene data show CDR1 as SEHNR and CDR2 as FQNEAQ (reference sequence). Trimming stripped 3 bases from V and 8 bases from J, with 19 bases between. CDR3 nucleotides: TGTGCCAGCAGCTTCCTGCGGAGGGCGTTGGGGGAAAAACTGTTTTTT. Its translation: CASSFLRRALGEKLFF.

In this sample, this clone turned up a few times. The chain has TRBV5-5 and TRBJ1-1; D gene ambiguous. Germline CDR1 reads SGHKS; CDR2 reads YYEKEE (reference sequence). The length of the CDR3 is 14 residues. Trimming pared 0 bases from V and 1 base from J, leaving 7 bases between. CDR3 loop: CASSLVPGNTEAFF. CDR3 nucleotide sequence: TGTGCCAGCAGCTTGGTTCCGGGGAACACTGAAGCTTTCTTT. Variable domain in full (rest from reference TRBV5-5 and TRBJ1-1): DAGVTQSPTHLIKTRGQQVTLRCSPISGHKSVSWYQQVLGQGPQFIFQYYEKEERGRGNFPDRFSARQFPNYSSELNVNALLLGDSALYLCASSLVPGNTEAFFGQGTRLTVV.

In regard to this clone: The same CDR3 can be traced to other DNA sequences in this sample. The chain carries TRBV19 and TRBJ1-5; 9 nucleotides align to TRBD1. In germline, CDR1 is LNHDA, CDR2 SQIVND (reference sequence). The CDR3 covers 13 residues. The J segment lost 4 bases and the V segment lost 5 bases, leaving 0 bases of the junction unmatched. The CDR3 nucleotides are TGTGCCAGTAGTGACAGGGGGAATCAGCCCCAGCATTTT. This sequence encodes CASSDRGNQPQHF.

CDR3 sequence: CSVGRGQGAGEQYF. The CDR3 coding sequence is TGCAGCGTTGGCAGGGGACAGGGGGCAGGCGAGCAGTACTTC. V and J are TRBV29-1 and TRBJ2-7, with 12 bases aligning to TRBD1. The CDR3 totals 14 residues. Trimming cost V 4 bases and J 6 bases; bases outside gene matches: 7. The germline V gene encodes CDR1 SQVTM and CDR2 ANQGSEA.

The chain uses TRBV30 and TRBJ2-5, with unresolved D. Trimming removed 2 bases at V and 2 bases at J, with 3 bases between. CDR3 length equals 11 residues. CDR1 is GTSNPN and CDR2 is SVGIG in the germline V gene (reference sequence). The CDR3 loop is CAWSTQETQYF. The CDR3 DNA follows: TGTGCCTGGAGTACTCAAGAGACCCAGTACTTC.

Comment on this clone: One end of the junction fails to match germline, which may point to a read error. The rearrangement links TRBV18 to TRBJ2-3, with TRBD1 matching 10 bases. This CDR3 has 15 residues. Germline values: CDR1 KGHSH, CDR2 LQKENI. The CDR3 loop reads CASSAPTGGPDTQYF. CDR3 nucleotides: TGTGCCAGCTCAGCACCGACAGGGGGCCCAGATACGCAGTATTTT.